The present entry profiles one T cell receptor beta chain with its context. This record comes from a study of blood T cell repertoires in COVID-19. The wider study: The United States, Italy and Spain provided the acute and convalescent COVID-19 samples. PBMCs, B-cell-depleted T cells, or T cells provided the cDNA or gDNA that made up the material.

Germline-derived CDR1 and CDR2 are LGHDT and YNNKEL (reference sequence). This CDR3 is built from 16 residues. Deletions cut 2 bases from V and 3 bases from J, with 16 bases between. Authors' analysis steps: Reference gene primer amplification gave nucleated cell count estimates. The method was immunoSEQ multiplex PCR; TCRdb's version includes in-frame clones alone and lacks a portion of them. That table supplies the V and J calls and clone size; D and trimming were determined from the DNA. The sample records roughly 70,000 clones, 80% being singletons. The rearrangement uses TRBV3-1 (or the pseudogene TRBV3-2) and TRBJ1-1; D is ambiguous. The TCR was taken from a man between 65 and 79 years old who had recovered from COVID-19. Specimen: peripheral blood. The CDR3 reads CASSQHPSRSYTEAFF. The CDR3 coding sequence is TGTGCCAGCAGCCAACACCCCAGCAGGTCGTACACTGAAGCTTTCTTT.